The clone carrying this T cell receptor beta chain was detected a few times. Its antigen remains unidentified. Germline V gene data show CDR1 as ENHRY and CDR2 as SYGVKD. After removal of 9 bases from V and 4 bases from J, the junction contained 7 bases not matched to a gene. The CDR3 runs to 13 residues. Libraries were made from TCR beta cDNA, and they carried unique molecular identifiers. Around 500,000 cDNA molecules came from about 1 to 10 million T cells. Each CDR3 protein is one row after TCRdb ran MiXCR on the PCR reads. Of hundreds of thousands of distinct CDR3 sequences listed, around 44% were seen once; the top ten hold about 1.5%. This specimen comes from a study of post-analysis software for immune sequencing data. On the study more broadly: Relapsing-remitting, secondary progressive and progressive-relapsing multiple sclerosis courses were included. General observations from the study: With TRBV5-6, TRBV5-1 and TRBV20-1 included, about five TRBV segments were more frequent in patients than in controls.

This clonotype originated in a girl between 10 and 17 years old with multiple sclerosis. Material for sequencing was blood. This chain uses TRBV10-3 with TRBJ2-5; 8 bases are a match to TRBD1. The CDR3 nucleotides read TGTGCCATGGCAAGGGACAGGACAGAGACCCAGTACTTC. Its protein product is CAMARDRTETQYF.